These 26 T cell receptor beta chains were sequenced from one sample in a study of OX40 agonist ivuxolimab in advanced cancers. Libraries were constructed by the immunoSEQ multiplex PCR assay. TCRdb carries this immuneACCESS record with in-frame sequences only. Its versions omit some clonotypes, under half of them owing to an unresolved V gene in the studies checked, with the rest unexplained. A total of just over 95,000 clones appear in this sample, over 75% of them only once. The ten largest clonotypes hold 3% to 4% of the sample. Sequences were derived from CD4+ or CD8+ T cells sorted from blood, sampled in a trial of the OX40 agonist ivuxolimab. The receptors stem from an adult with an advanced solid tumor such as melanoma, head and neck, liver or kidney cancer.

The J gene is TRBJ2-7, the V gene TRBV27; no reliable D call. The V and J ends lost 0 bases and 4 bases respectively, with 4 bases between them. This CDR3 comprises 12 residues. Germline V CDR1 and CDR2: MNHEY, SMNVEV (reference sequence). The CDR3 DNA is TGTGCCAGCAGTTTATCGAGGTACGAGCAGTACTTC. It codes for CASSLSRYEQYF.

This sequence joins TRBV4-3 and TRBJ1-1; maybe TRBD1 (5 bases). Trimming took off 1 base at V and 6 bases at J, with 12 bases between the two ends. Germline loops: CDR1 LGHNA, CDR2 YSLEER. The CDR3 runs to 14 residues. The CDR3 spells CASSQVGRAAEAFF. CDR3 bases: TGCGCCAGCAGCCAAGTCGGCAGGGCTGCTGAAGCTTTCTTT.

The chain uses TRBV4-3 and TRBJ1-2; D is possibly TRBD1 (6 bases). Germline V CDR1 and CDR2: LGHNA, YSLEER. This CDR3 comprises 15 residues. Deletions cut 0 bases from V and 0 bases from J, with 8 bases between. The DNA of the CDR3 is TGCGCCAGCAGCCAAGACAGGGGCGCTAACTATGGCTACACCTTC. Encoded protein: CASSQDRGANYGYTF.

The chain combines TRBV15 with TRBJ2-7; D gene unclear. The CDR3 has 13 amino acids. Deletions cut 0 bases from V and 11 bases from J, with 14 bases between. Germline V gives CDR1 LNHNV, CDR2 YYDKDF (reference sequence). The CDR3 sequence is CATSRDLGEWEYF. CDR3 coding DNA: TGTGCCACCAGCAGAGATCTTGGGGAATGGGAGTACTTC.

The chain combines TRBV7-2 with TRBJ2-5, with D hard to call. The end of the DNA is better explained by TRBJ2-7, so the J call may be wrong. The CDR3 is 13 amino acids. CDR1 SGHTA and CDR2 FQGNSA come from the germline V gene. The CDR3 region is CASSLGRSYEQYF. CDR3 coding DNA: TGTGCCAGCAGCTTGGGCAGGTCCTACGAGCAGTACTTC.

The CDR3 spells CASSFSPLAGPPYNEQFF. The CDR3 DNA follows: TGTGCCAGCAGTTTCTCGCCACTAGCGGGGCCGCCCTACAATGAGCAGTTCTTC. The rearrangement joins TRBV28 to TRBJ2-1; TRBD2 aligns across 10 bases. The CDR3 is made up of 18 amino acids. CDR1 and CDR2 (germline): MDHEN, SYDVKM. Germline trimming cut 3 bases from V and 2 bases from J; bases unmatched to any gene: 10. The full variable domain, its missing parts supplied by reference TRBV28 and TRBJ2-1, is DVKVTQSSRYLVKRTGEKVFLECVQDMDHENMFWYRQDPGLGLRLIYFSYDVKMKEKGDIPEGYSVSREKKERFSLILESASTNQTSMYLCASSFSPLAGPPYNEQFFGPGTRLTVL.

There are a few counts of this clone. Additional DNA sequences in this sample encode the identical CDR3. This chain joins TRBV28 and TRBJ1-2; weak D call: TRBD1 (6 bases). V dropped 7 bases and J dropped 4 bases, with 10 bases sitting between them. The germline V gene encodes CDR1 MDHEN and CDR2 SYDVKM. This CDR3 is built from 12 residues. The CDR3 nucleotides read TGTGCCAGCACGACAGGCCGCTATGGCTACACCTTC. Protein: CASTTGRYGYTF.

CDR3 nucleotide sequence: TGTGCCAGTAGTCCCCCGGGACTAGCGGGCGAGTACGAGCAGTACTTC. It yields the protein CASSPPGLAGEYEQYF. The chain carries TRBV19 and TRBJ2-7, with TRBD2 identical over 12 bases. There are 16 residues in the CDR3. V was pared by 5 bases and J by 4 bases, with 9 bases of the junction left unmatched. Germline V gene lookup returns CDR1 LNHDA and CDR2 SQIVND (reference sequence).

The chain combines TRBV11-3 with TRBJ2-2; the D is unclear. CDR1 and CDR2 from the germline V gene are SGHNT and YENEEA. The V end lost 3 bases, the J end lost 4 bases, and 6 bases lay between the germline ends. This CDR3 is 13 amino acids long. CDR3 sequence reads: CASSFWGTGELFF. The CDR3 DNA follows: TGTGCCAGCAGCTTTTGGGGCACCGGGGAGCTGTTTTTT.

This clone was counted a single time. This chain uses TRBV7-6 with TRBJ2-3, with 8 bases fitting TRBD2. CDR3 size: 17 residues. Trimming removed 1 base from V and 2 bases from J; junction bases left unmatched: 8. Germline assignment: CDR1 SGHVS and CDR2 FNYEAQ. This CDR3 is CASSLGRLAGPTDTQYF. The CDR3 coding sequence is TGTGCCAGCAGCTTAGGTCGTTTAGCGGGGCCCACAGATACGCAGTATTTT.

The J gene is TRBJ2-7, the V gene TRBV6-6; 8 positions agree with TRBD2. This CDR3 is built from 16 residues. After removal of 0 bases from V and 0 bases from J, the junction contained 4 bases not matched to a gene. Germline CDR1 MNHNY, CDR2 SVGAGI (reference sequence). CDR3 residues: CASSYSTSGYSYEQYF. The CDR3 DNA reads as TGTGCCAGCAGTTACTCAACTAGCGGTTACTCCTACGAGCAGTACTTC.

J is TRBJ2-5 and V is TRBV7-9; 9 nucleotides align to TRBD2. The length of the CDR3 is 16 residues. V lost 5 bases to trimming and J lost 4 bases; unmatched junction nucleotides: 11. Germline V CDR1 and CDR2: SEHNR, FQNEAQ (reference sequence). This CDR3 is CASSPRGGRAVETQYF. DNA of the CDR3: TGTGCCAGCAGCCCTAGGGGCGGGAGGGCCGTAGAGACCCAGTACTTC.

The chain is built from TRBV4-1 and TRBJ2-3, with a tentative D call TRBD2 (6 bases). The ends were cut back, 1 base at V and 4 bases at J, with 12 bases in the middle. CDR1 and CDR2 from the germline V gene are MGHRA and YSYEKL. The CDR3 contains 15 residues. Here the CDR3 DNA reads TGCGCCAGCAGCCAAGGGGAGGAGGTCGCAGATACGCAGTATTTT. Translation gives CASSQGEEVADTQYF.

The chain has TRBV7-2 and TRBJ1-1, with a possible D match to TRBD1 (5 bases). Germline V gene data show CDR1 as SGHTA and CDR2 as FQGNSA. Trimming cost V 7 bases and J 4 bases, with 13 bases left between them. This CDR3 is built from 13 residues. In DNA form, the CDR3 reads TGTGCCAGCAACTCCGGGGCGTCCACTGAAGCTTTCTTT. It is translated as CASNSGASTEAFF.

The CDR3 DNA reads as TGTGCCAGCAGCAGAACGGACTACATAAACTCCTACGAGCAGTACTTC. Residues: CASSRTDYINSYEQYF. This chain uses TRBV7-9 with TRBJ2-7; D may be TRBD2 (6 bases). Per germline, CDR1 SEHNR and CDR2 FQNEAQ (reference sequence). With 5 bases removed from V and 0 bases from J, the gap between germline ends came to 17 bases. The CDR3 length is 16 residues.

The V and J genes are TRBV11-3 and TRBJ2-7; tentative D call: TRBD1 (6 bases). Trimming removed 6 bases from V and 1 base from J, with 10 bases in between. This CDR3 spans 13 amino acids. Per the germline V gene, CDR1 is SGHNT and CDR2 is YENEEA. In DNA, the CDR3 is TGTGCCAGCAGACAGACAGGTTCCTACGAGCAGTACTTC. Translating it yields CASRQTGSYEQYF.

V usage is TRBV19 and J usage is TRBJ1-4; D is uncertain. This CDR3 has 16 amino acids. Trimming removed 6 bases at V and 5 bases at J, with 19 bases between. Germline loops: CDR1 LNHDA, CDR2 SQIVND (reference sequence). This chain's CDR3 is CASSPLTTRQNEKLFF. For the CDR3, the DNA is TGTGCCAGTAGCCCGCTGACCACCCGCCAAAATGAAAAACTGTTTTTT.

This clone was counted a single time. Here the CDR3 DNA reads TGTGCCAGTAGTCCGCCCCCCTTTAACGAGCAGTTCTTC. This translates into CASSPPPFNEQFF. The chain employs TRBV19 and TRBJ2-1; no reliable D call. Germline V CDR1 and CDR2: LNHDA, SQIVND (reference sequence). V lost 5 bases, J lost 10 bases, and 15 bases lay in between. CDR3 length equals 13 residues. Drawing the rest from reference TRBV19 and TRBJ2-1, the complete variable domain is DGGITQSPKYLFRKEGQNVTLSCEQNLNHDAMYWYRQDPGQGLRLIYYSQIVNDFQKGDIAEGYSVSREKKESFPLTVTSAQKNPTAFYLCASSPPPFNEQFFGPGTRLTVL.

This clone showed up just a few times. V usage is TRBV11-3 and J usage is TRBJ2-2; D is possibly TRBD2 (5 bases). The CDR3 is 13 residues long. The V and J ends lost 3 bases and 6 bases respectively, with 8 bases between them. Germline assignment: CDR1 SGHNT and CDR2 YENEEA. The CDR3 sequence is CASSFEEAGELFF. As DNA, the CDR3 is TGTGCCAGCAGCTTTGAGGAGGCCGGGGAGCTGTTTTTT. The variable domain in full, with the rest retrieved from reference TRBV11-3 and TRBJ2-2, is EAGVVQSPRYKIIEKKQPVAFWCNPISGHNTLYWYLQNLGQGPELLIRYENEEAVDDSQLPKDRFSAERLKGVDSTLKIQPAELGDSAVYLCASSFEEAGELFFGEGSRLTVL.

This chain joins TRBV6-5 and TRBJ2-7, with 9 nucleotides matching TRBD1. Trimming at V came to 2 bases and at J to 0 bases, leaving 2 bases not matched to a gene. The CDR3 is 15 amino acids. CDR1 is MNHEY and CDR2 is SVGAGI in the germline V gene. CDR3 region: CASSYRDRDSYEQYF. In DNA form, the CDR3 reads TGTGCCAGCAGTTACCGGGACAGGGACTCCTACGAGCAGTACTTC.

The chain couples TRBV28 to TRBJ2-1, with TRBD1 matching 7 bases. The germline V gene has CDR1 MDHEN and CDR2 SYDVKM. The V segment lost 7 bases and the J segment 9 bases; nucleotides outside the gene matches: 15. The CDR3 consists of 15 residues. The CDR3 DNA reads as TGTGCCAGCAATACACCGGGACAGTGGATTGGTGAGCAGTTCTTC. It translates to CASNTPGQWIGEQFF. Looking up the rest from reference TRBV28 and TRBJ2-1 gives the full variable domain: DVKVTQSSRYLVKRTGEKVFLECVQDMDHENMFWYRQDPGLGLRLIYFSYDVKMKEKGDIPEGYSVSREKKERFSLILESASTNQTSMYLCASNTPGQWIGEQFFGPGTRLTVL.

This chain uses TRBV10-3 with TRBJ2-5; a possible D gene is TRBD1 (6 bases). Matching the DNA end better, TRBJ2-7 makes the J call doubtful. There are 14 residues in the CDR3. CDR1 ENHRY and CDR2 SYGVKD come from the germline V gene. CDR3 amino acids: CAIRNGQLSYEQYF. In DNA form, the CDR3 reads TGTGCCATCAGGAACGGACAGCTCTCCTACGAGCAGTACTTC.

J is TRBJ1-4 and V is TRBV28; possibly TRBD1 for D (5 bases). Trimming took 6 bases from V and 2 from J, leaving 13 bases between them. The length of the CDR3 is 15 residues. Per germline, CDR1 MDHEN and CDR2 SYDVKM. The chain's CDR3 is CASSPAPGTNEKLFF. The CDR3 nucleotides are TGTGCCAGCAGCCCAGCGCCAGGGACTAATGAAAAACTGTTTTTT.

This clone was seen a handful of times. The chain employs TRBV5-6 and TRBJ2-3; D not resolved. This CDR3 is built from 14 residues. Trimming cost V 2 bases and J 0 bases, with 7 bases left between them. Germline V gene sequence: CDR1 SGHDT, CDR2 YYEEEE. The CDR3 is CASSFVRSTDTQYF. The CDR3 DNA is TGTGCCAGCAGCTTTGTCAGGAGCACAGATACGCAGTATTTT.

The rearrangement joins TRBV5-4 to TRBJ2-3; D not resolved. Germline V gene sequence: CDR1 SGHNT, CDR2 YYREEE (reference sequence). The V gene lost 4 bases and the J gene lost 4 bases, with 10 bases spanning the gap. CDR3 size: 13 residues. This CDR3 is CASSPPDADTQYF. In nucleotides, the CDR3 is TGTGCCAGCAGCCCCCCGGATGCAGATACGCAGTATTTT. The full variable domain, with the rest looked up from reference TRBV5-4 and TRBJ2-3, is ETGVTQSPTHLIKTRGQQVTLRCSSQSGHNTVSWYQQALGQGPQFIFQYYREEENGRGNFPPRFSGLQFPNYSSELNVNALELDDSALYLCASSPPDADTQYFGPGTRLTVL.

The J gene is TRBJ2-7, the V gene TRBV5-4, with D possibly matching TRBD1 (6 bases). The CDR3 is 17 residues long. Trimming removed 1 base from V and 4 bases from J, with 21 bases in between. Per germline, CDR1 SGHNT and CDR2 YYREEE (reference sequence). The CDR3 loop is CASSLTTGSDTGYEQYF. The CDR3 DNA reads TGTGCCAGCAGCTTGACCACAGGGTCTGATACGGGATACGAGCAGTACTTC.